This T cell receptor (beta chain) stems from a study of T cells in Graves' hyperthyroidism and ophthalmopathy. Findings of the study overall: Before onset, by a median of 6.5 months, the model predicted ophthalmopathy.

TCR beta CDR3 sequences were amplified from RNA transcripts. The primer set for the first-round RT-PCR of the TCR CDR3 was HTBI. TCRdb processed the multiplex PCR reads anew with MiXCR; each CDR3 protein has one entry. The repertoire holds approximately 510,000 distinct CDR3 sequences, with around 21% as singletons. Graves' hyperthyroidism without ophthalmopathy progression within 18 months was termed stable. The hyperthyroidism was newly diagnosed and had lasted under 2 months; the patients were aged 18 to 65. Trimming removed 5 bases from V and 8 bases from J, with 15 bases in between. The CDR3 contains 13 residues. Looked up from germline, CDR1 is LNHDA and CDR2 is SQIVND (reference sequence). Only a few counts were recorded for this clonotype. The antigen remains unidentified.

Sequencing was performed on blood. The rearrangement uses TRBV19 and TRBJ1-1; the D gene is possibly TRBD1 (6 bases). This sequence was found in a man between 18 and 29 years old with Graves' hyperthyroidism. The CDR3 loop reads CASSPGGLSEAFF. The CDR3 DNA sequence: TGTGCCAGTAGTCCGGGGGGGCTTTCCGAAGCTTTCTTT.